Following are 2 T cell receptor beta chains from one sample sequenced in a study of early T cells in non-severe SARS-CoV-2 infection. TCRdb itself ran the 5' RACE reads through MiXCR, one entry per CDR3 protein. Among more than 70,000 distinct CDR3 sequences listed, roughly an eighth were seen once. Sequenced sample: whole blood. These receptor sequences come from an adult who was a healthcare worker with PCR-confirmed SARS-CoV-2 infection or an uninfected control (not recorded which).

This rearrangement joins TRBV5-1 to TRBJ1-5; no firm D call. This CDR3 region has 15 residues. The V gene's germline CDR1 is SGHRS and CDR2 YFSETQ. Trimming took 0 bases from V and 2 from J, leaving 9 bases between them. The CDR3 region has the DNA TGCGCCAGCAGCTTGGACAGTGGAGGCAATCAGCCCCAGCATTTT. Protein sequence: CASSLDSGGNQPQHF.

This clonotype was picked up a small number of times. This sequence joins TRBV12-3 or TRBV12-4 and TRBJ1-5; D unresolved. V lost 6 bases and J lost 7, with 22 bases in between. The CDR3 sequence is 16 residues long. CDR3 protein: CASSEPKVAAGQPQHF. CDR3 coding DNA: TGTGCCAGCAGCGAACCGAAAGTGGCTGCCGGGCAGCCCCAGCATTTT.